Here is one T cell receptor (beta chain) with its context. As yet, its antigen is unknown. The germline V gene has CDR1 MGHRA and CDR2 YSYEKL. CDR3 size: 14 residues. Trimming cost V 2 bases and J 5 bases; bases outside gene matches: 4. This sample was included in a study of shared clonotypes between healthy human individuals. Some clones are missing from TCRdb's copy, which holds only in-frame ones; the method was immunoSEQ multiplex PCR. The sample shows 2,500,000 or so clones, 85% to 95% of them seen only once. Study-level findings and limits: Clonotypes not shared had lower generation probabilities than those common to all four donors.

This TCR was recovered from a man younger than 35 in good health. Some clones in this sample may be carry-over from other donors' samples. This sequence joins TRBV4-1 and TRBJ1-1; 8 positions match TRBD1. The sample was naive CD4+ T cells from PBMCs. Subset specified: CD45RA+ positively selected. Written as DNA, the CDR3 is TGCGCCAGCAGCCAACAGGGGGCGGGAACTGAAGCTTTCTTT. Its translation: CASSQQGAGTEAFF.